This T cell receptor beta chain stems from a study of OX40 agonist ivuxolimab in advanced cancers. In the study overall: Ivuxolimab was an agonistic, fully human IgG2 monoclonal antibody directed against OX40 (CD134), a costimulatory receptor. Prior anti-PD-1, anti-PD-L1 or anti-CTLA-4 therapy was permitted, and 40% to 50% of dose-escalation patients had received checkpoint inhibitors. Intravenous ivuxolimab was administered to patients every 2 weeks at six dose levels: 0.01, 0.1, 0.3, 1.5, 3 and 10 mg/kg. Peripheral TCRbeta sequencing was intended to test whether TCR sequence diversity was altered and clonal T-cell expansion was caused by ivuxolimab. The paper reports the monotherapy dose-escalation portion (N of about 50 patients) of the phase I ivuxolimab trial. Three dose-escalation patients achieved partial responses, one with hepatocellular carcinoma and two with cutaneous melanoma. Of the roughly 52 dose-escalation patients, hepatocellular carcinoma was present in approximately 20, melanoma in approximately 15, renal cell carcinoma in 9 and head and neck cancer in 9. In the dose-escalation cohort, roughly four fifths of patients were male, and the mean age was approximately 60 years, with a range of about 20 to 90. Study-level results and caveats: After ivuxolimab, expanded clones were on average more numerous among CD8+ T cells than among CD4+ T cells. In partial responders in the 0.1-3.0 mg/kg groups, normalized peripheral clonal expansion was found to be among the lowest, especially among CD8+ T cells. Low levels of normalized T-cell clonal expansion were also seen in some patients who did not respond. The antigen specificity of the peripheral T cells that underwent clonal expansion was not determined. At doses from 0.1 to 3.0 mg/kg, clonal expansion was seen in both CD4+ and CD8+ blood T cells between baseline and week 6.

V loses 0 bases, J loses 4 bases, and the germline ends lie 10 bases apart. CDR3 length: 14 amino acids, cysteine to phenylalanine. Only CDR3 DNA remains: 42 bases, in frame from the first base. CDR1 and CDR2 (GTSNPN, SVGIG) derive from the germline V gene (reference sequence). In regard to this clone: No antigen is known for it. Base-call qualities are not available, and no considerably larger clone is one nucleotide away.

Genomic DNA was extracted from sorted cells for sequencing of the TCRbeta CDR3 region. The immunoSEQ Assay was used for sequencing of TCRbeta CDR3 regions. The table was pulled from immuneACCESS by TCRdb, which kept in-frame rearrangements only. Such tables lose some clones; where checked, under half of the loss comes from unresolved V genes, and the rest has no known cause. The sample has tens of thousands of clones on record, 85% to 95% of them singletons. Of the sample, 4.5% to 7.5% is held by the ten largest clones. Patients with a history of autoimmune disease or receiving systemic immunosuppression were excluded from the trial. Peripheral blood for TCR sequencing was collected from all dose cohorts at baseline, on cycle 4 day 1, and on cycle 7 day 1. Samples were obtained from an open-label, multicenter, first-in-human phase I dose-escalation trial of ivuxolimab. Adults with locally advanced or metastatic melanoma, renal cell, hepatocellular, or head and neck squamous cell carcinoma were enrolled in the trial. Before TCR sequencing, CD4+ and CD8+ T cells were separately sorted from peripheral blood.

This material consisted of CD4+ or CD8+ T cells sorted from blood, taken in a trial of the OX40 agonist ivuxolimab. This clonotype was sampled from an adult with an advanced solid tumor such as melanoma, head and neck, liver or kidney cancer. The receptor chain draws on TRBV30 and TRBJ1-5; a tentative D match to TRBD1 spans 6 bases. The DNA sequence is given as TGTGCCTGGAGTGTGAGGGACATTAATCAGCCCCAGCATTTT. Its protein product is CAWSVRDINQPQHF.